This T cell receptor (beta chain) came from a study of metastatic and nonmetastatic thyroid tumors. Study as a whole: Repertoire data that came from the blood and tumor or nodule tissue of malignant and benign thyroid patients were compared. Findings of the study overall: Reported TCR beta diversity, measured in blood and tumor, was significantly higher for malignant thyroid tumors than for benign nodules.

This CDR3 region has 13 residues. V lost 6 bases to trimming and J lost 4 bases, with 11 bases between them. Germline-derived CDR1 and CDR2 are WSHSY and SAAADI. This clone was counted at least ten times. Its antigen remains unidentified. Patients had received no treatment of any kind before thyroid surgery. Original data processing: Variation in CDR3 across clinicopathological groups served as the basis for constructing a distant-metastasis classifier in papillary thyroid cancer. TCRdb used MiXCR to call clones anew from the PCR reads. V and J calls and clone size were set by TCRdb, not the authors. The sample shows around 53,000 clones, more than 15% of them seen only once.

The chain has TRBV10-2 and TRBJ2-3; a weak D match, TRBD1 (5 bases). Specimen: blood. The source is a female donor with papillary thyroid cancer or a benign thyroid nodule (not recorded which). Some clones in this sample may be carry-over from other donors' samples. CDR3: CASRTALPDTQYF. CDR3 coding DNA: TGCGCCAGCAGGACAGCCCTGCCAGATACGCAGTATTTT.